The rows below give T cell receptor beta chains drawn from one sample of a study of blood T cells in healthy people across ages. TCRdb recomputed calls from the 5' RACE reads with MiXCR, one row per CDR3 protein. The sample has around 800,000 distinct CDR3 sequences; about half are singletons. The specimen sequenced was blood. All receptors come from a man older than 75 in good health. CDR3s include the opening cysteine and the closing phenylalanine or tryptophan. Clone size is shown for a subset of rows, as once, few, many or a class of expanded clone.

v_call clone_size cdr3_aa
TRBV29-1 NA CSVKAGVSYNSPLHF
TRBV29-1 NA CSAREVSESSYEQYF
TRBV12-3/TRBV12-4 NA CASSESQGVNQPQHF
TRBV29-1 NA CSVEVTGSSYEQYF
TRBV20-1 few CSANPTAADTQYF
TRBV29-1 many CSVEGSNYGYTF
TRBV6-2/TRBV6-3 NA CASSYIGAGETQYF
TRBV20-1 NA CSAGLLFGDTQYF
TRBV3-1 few CASSPVAGETQYF
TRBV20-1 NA CSATLTLSHEQFF
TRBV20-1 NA CSARNPRPRSYEQYF
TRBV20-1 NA CSAQRASGSANEQFF
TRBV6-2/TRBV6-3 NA CASSSTGFLEQFF
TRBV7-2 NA CASSPRQADRYGYTF
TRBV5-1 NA CASSFGYGQGGEQYF
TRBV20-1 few CSAPDYPEAFF
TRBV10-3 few CAISEEIAGKTDTQYF
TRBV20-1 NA CSAHDRVWSNEQFF
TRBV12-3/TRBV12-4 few CASSPGGTGRKGEQYF
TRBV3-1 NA CASSPRTGRNSPLHF
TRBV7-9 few CASSISRVRSYEQYF
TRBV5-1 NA CVSSLGGQGYEQYF
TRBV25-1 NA CATELHYEQYF